This T cell receptor beta chain came from a study of identical twins. TCRdb re-analysed the 5' RACE reads in MiXCR, keeping a single row per CDR3 protein. The sample holds hundreds of thousands of distinct CDR3 sequences, around a sixth seen once. All donors comprised healthy Caucasians. Study-level findings and limits: Abundant beta clonotypes from cord blood bore fewer insertions; memory repertoires lacked this pattern. For out-of-frame beta sequences, excess twin sharing was weaker.

Concerning this clonotype itself: The antigen remains unidentified.

The CDR3 consists of 15 residues. The germline gives CDR1 SGHRS, CDR2 YFSETQ. The V gene end was trimmed by 4 bases and the J gene end by 1 base; junction bases not matched to a gene: 7. This sample was shared with a second study, whose subject was T cells expressing NK-cell markers. This second study says: There were four donors in whom these clonotypes also led the CD3+CD56-NKG2C+ fraction.

The chain is built from TRBV5-1 and TRBJ1-1; 7 nucleotides agree with TRBD1. The clonotype comes from a young woman in good health. The specimen was PBMCs. DNA for the CDR3: TGCGCCAGCAGCCTGACAGGGAACCAGAACACTGAAGCTTTCTTT. Protein sequence: CASSLTGNQNTEAFF.